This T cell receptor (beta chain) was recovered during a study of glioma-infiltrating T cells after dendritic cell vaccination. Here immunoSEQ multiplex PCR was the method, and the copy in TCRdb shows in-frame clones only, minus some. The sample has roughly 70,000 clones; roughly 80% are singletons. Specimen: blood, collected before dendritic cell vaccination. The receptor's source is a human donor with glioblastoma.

The CDR3 sequence is CASSLVRGSDYGYTF. In DNA, the CDR3 is TGTGCCAGCAGCTTAGTTCGGGGGTCGGACTATGGCTACACCTTC. The genes are TRBV11-2 and TRBJ1-2; possible D gene TRBD1, 5 bases. CDR3 length: 15 amino acids. Germline CDR1 and CDR2: SGHAT and FQNNGV. The V gene lost 1 base and the J gene lost 3 bases, with 12 bases spanning the gap.